The rows below give T cell receptor beta chains drawn from one sample of a study of blood T cell repertoires in COVID-19. The table came from immunoSEQ multiplex PCR; TCRdb's copy has only in-frame clones and leaves some out. The data show about 100,000 clones, roughly nine tenths seen once. Sequenced: peripheral blood. The receptors originated from a human donor with active COVID-19. The donor label of this sample is uncertain. The CDR3 runs from the conserved cysteine through the conserved F or W. A D gene is named only where the DNA matches it firmly. Size is stated for part of the rows, as once, few or many counts, or as a class when the clone is expanded.

J gene | D gene | V gene | clone size | CDR3 DNA | CDR3 protein
TRBJ1-2 | - | TRBV10-2 | - | TGCGCCAGCAGTGAGACAGGGACGGGCCTCTACACCTTC | CASSETGTGLYTF
TRBJ1-2 | - | TRBV2 | - | TGTGCCAGCAGGGGACTCGACACTGTAGCCACCTTC | CASRGLDTVATF
TRBJ2-5 | TRBD1 | TRBV5-1 | - | TGCGCCAGCAGCTGGGGACAGGGGGCCCAAGAGACCCAGTACTTC | CASSWGQGAQETQYF
TRBJ2-7 | TRBD1 | TRBV3-1/TRBV3-2 | - | TGTGCCAGCAGCCTGGGACAGAACTACGAGCAGTACTTC | CASSLGQNYEQYF
TRBJ2-1 | - | TRBV19 | - | TGTGCCAGTAGTTACGGACTAGGCCAGGGGGAGCAGTTCTTC | CASSYGLGQGEQFF
TRBJ1-4 | - | TRBV25-1 | - | TGTGCCAGCAGTGATGGAGACAGGCCGTATTTT | CASSDGDRPYF
TRBJ2-5 | TRBD1 | TRBV6-5 | - | TGTGCCAGCAGTTACTCGGGGCAGGACAGGCAAGAGACCCAGTACTTC | CASSYSGQDRQETQYF
TRBJ1-6 | TRBD1 | TRBV6-5 | - | TGTGCCAGCAGTCCACGTGCAGGGGGGAATTCACCCCTCCACTTT | CASSPRAGGNSPLHF
TRBJ1-2 | TRBD1 | TRBV5-4 | - | TGTGCCAGCAGCTTGGAAACCGGGACAGGGAGCTTATACTATGGCTACACCTTC | CASSLETGTGSLYYGYTF
TRBJ1-1 | TRBD1 | TRBV23-1 | - | TGCGCCAGCAGATCCTTGGCCAGGGGGCTACAAACTGAAGCTTTCTTT | CASRSLARGLQTEAFF
TRBJ1-5 | TRBD1 | TRBV7-9 | - | TGTGCCAGCAGCACCCAGGGGGCCGGCAATCAGCCCCAGCATTTT | CASSTQGAGNQPQHF
TRBJ2-1 | - | TRBV15 | - | TGTGCCACCAGCAGAGATCGGTTCAATGAGCAGTTCTTC | CATSRDRFNEQFF
TRBJ2-1 | - | TRBV11-3 | - | TGTGCCAGCAGCTTAGGCGGGGTTGGAGGTGAGCAGTTCTTC | CASSLGGVGGEQFF
TRBJ2-1 | - | TRBV13 | - | TGTGCCAGCAGCTTTTACGGGGATCGTTACAATGAGCAGTTCTTC | CASSFYGDRYNEQFF
TRBJ2-2 | TRBD2 | TRBV14 | - | TGTGCCAGCAGCGGCCTAGCGGAGTACACCGGGGAGCTGTTTTTT | CASSGLAEYTGELFF
TRBJ1-1 | - | TRBV7-9 | - | TGTGCCAGCAGCTTAGGGGCTCCGGTAGTGGAAGCTTTCTTT | CASSLGAPVVEAFF
TRBJ1-6 | - | TRBV28 | - | TGTGCCAGCAGTTTAAGGCGGAGCTCCTATAATTCACCCCTCCACTTT | CASSLRRSSYNSPLHF
TRBJ1-2 | TRBD1 | TRBV12-3/TRBV12-4 | once | TGTGCCAGCGGATCGGGACAGCTTCATGGCTACACCTTC | CASGSGQLHGYTF
TRBJ2-7 | - | TRBV12-5 | - | TGTGCTAGTGGTTTGGTACGCGGTAGTGACTACTACGAGCAGTACTTC | CASGLVRGSDYYEQYF
TRBJ2-1 | - | TRBV24-1 | - | TGTGCCACCAGTGATTCAAGGACAGCGGAATCCTACAATGAGCAGTTCTTC | CATSDSRTAESYNEQFF
TRBJ2-4 | - | TRBV7-2 | - | TGTGCCAGCAGCTTAGACAGGGAAGTAAAGTACTTC | CASSLDREVKYF
TRBJ2-1 | TRBD2 | TRBV27 | - | TGTGCCAGCAGTAGAAGCGGGGGGGCACCTGAGCAGTTCTTC | CASSRSGGAPEQFF
TRBJ2-7 | TRBD2 | TRBV14 | - | TGTGCCAGCAGCCAAGCCGGGACTACGCGCGAGCAGTACTTC | CASSQAGTTREQYF
TRBJ2-5 | - | TRBV12-2 | - | TGTGCAAGTCGCCCCAAAGAGACCCAGTACTTC | CASRPKETQYF
TRBJ2-3 | TRBD2 | TRBV18 | - | TGTGCCAGCTCACCCGGGACTAGCGGGACTAGCACAGATACGCAGTATTTT | CASSPGTSGTSTDTQYF
TRBJ1-6 | - | TRBV9 | - | TGTGCCAGCAGCGTAGCACAGGGTGAGAATTCACCCCTCCACTTT | CASSVAQGENSPLHF
TRBJ2-7 | TRBD2 | TRBV5-6 | - | TGTGCCAGCACCGAAGGACTAGCGAGGAGCTCCTACGAGCAGTACTTC | CASTEGLARSSYEQYF
TRBJ2-7 | TRBD2 | TRBV3-1/TRBV3-2 | - | TGTGCCAGCAGCCAATTAGCGGGGGGGCACTACGAGCAGTACTTC | CASSQLAGGHYEQYF
TRBJ1-1 | TRBD1 | TRBV19 | - | TGTGCCAGTAGTACCCTTGGACAGGGGGCGGGTTTGGACACTGAAGCTTTCTTT | CASSTLGQGAGLDTEAFF
TRBJ1-5 | TRBD1 | TRBV4-1 | - | TGCGCCAGCAGCTTATACAGGGGCACTAGCAATCAGCCCCAGCATTTT | CASSLYRGTSNQPQHF
TRBJ1-6 | TRBD1 | TRBV7-2 | once | TGTGCCAGCAGCTCCCGACAGGGGGGTGACTATAATTCACCCCTCCACTTT | CASSSRQGGDYNSPLHF
TRBJ2-7 | - | TRBV29-1 | - | TGCAGCGTTGAGTCTTACAGGAGCTACGAGCAGTACTTC | CSVESYRSYEQYF
TRBJ2-3 | - | TRBV2 | once | TGTGCCAGCAGTTCCCGGGTCGATCCCACAGATACGCAGTATTTT | CASSSRVDPTDTQYF
TRBJ2-1 | - | TRBV4-2 | - | TGTGCCAGCAGCCAAGATCTCAGGTACAATGAGCAGTTCTTC | CASSQDLRYNEQFF
TRBJ1-6 | TRBD1 | TRBV5-4 | - | TGTGCCAGCAGCGCGGGACAGGGATTCGGTAGCCCCCTCCACTTT | CASSAGQGFGSPLHF
TRBJ2-2 | - | TRBV4-2 | - | TGTGCCAGCAGCCGCCAAGCCCGGGAGACTGCGAACACCGGGGAGCTGTTTTTT | CASSRQARETANTGELFF
TRBJ1-2 | TRBD1 | TRBV11-1 | once | TGTGCCAGCAGCTCCGGGACAGGGGACGGCTACACCTTC | CASSSGTGDGYTF
TRBJ1-3 | - | TRBV9 | - | TGTGCCAGCAGCGTAGGCAGTGGCAGCTCTGGAAACACCATATATTTT | CASSVGSGSSGNTIYF
TRBJ1-2 | - | TRBV2 | few | TGTGCCAGCATCCCCCTCACACAGGGCTATGGCTACACCTTC | CASIPLTQGYGYTF
TRBJ2-1 | - | TRBV5-8 | - | TGTGCCAGCAGCTTGGTGTTGGCTGATGAGCAGTTCTTC | CASSLVLADEQFF